This TCR beta chain originates from a study of blood T cell repertoires in COVID-19. About the study: Specimens from acute and convalescent COVID-19 originated in the United States, Italy and Spain.

The V end was cut by 7 bases, the J end by 6 bases, with 9 bases between. This CDR3 is 12 amino acids long. Germline assignment: CDR1 KGHDR and CDR2 SFDVKD. Libraries were prepared by immunoSEQ multiplex PCR; TCRdb keeps only in-frame clonotypes and omits some of them. The sample has around 130,000 clones, around 87% seen once. Material for sequencing was peripheral blood. This clonotype originated in a woman in her forties or fifties with acute or convalescent COVID-19. The V gene is TRBV24-1, the J gene TRBJ2-1; D is undetermined. The CDR3 protein is CATRGASNEQFF. The CDR3 region has the DNA TGTGCCACCAGGGGCGCCTCCAATGAGCAGTTCTTC.